Described below is a single TCR beta chain sequence and its context. Trimming left V 5 bases short and J 5 bases short, with 15 bases between. The CDR3 spans 14 residues. Germline CDR1 is SGHVS and CDR2 is FQNEAQ. These data are taken from a study of control samples from healthy donors and cancer patients. The table came from immunoSEQ multiplex PCR; TCRdb's copy has only in-frame clones and leaves some out. The sample has roughly 130,000 clones, 90% seen once. Source material: blood. The rearrangement uses TRBV7-8 and TRBJ2-5; tentatively, D is TRBD1 (6 bases). The clonotype originates from a man in his late teens or twenties in good health. CDR3 in amino acids: CASSPQGRGETQYF. CDR3 in DNA: TGTGCCAGCAGCCCACAGGGTCGAGGGGAGACCCAGTACTTC.